The clone carrying this T cell receptor (beta chain) was observed at least ten times. The antigen is not known. The data originate from a study of T cell repertoires in cytomegalovirus infection. Study context: CMV epitopes, recently identified HLA-C-restricted and well-studied HLA-B-restricted, were used. Public TCR beta signatures indicated both CMV infection and matching HLA type.

One entry per CDR3 protein results from TCRdb running MiXCR on the reads. The sample yields around 300,000 distinct CDR3 sequences, about 20% seen once. Trimming left V 0 bases short and J 6 bases short, with 9 bases between. The CDR3 length is 13 residues. Germline V lookup: CDR1 SQVTM, CDR2 ANQGSEA. Whole-study findings and limits: Totalled public TCR beta family frequency picked out people who carried CMV plus the relevant HLA. The ex vivo response was dominated by HLA-C-restricted CMV-specific TCR beta clonotypes.

Sequenced material: cultured PBMCs, taken from culture after CMV antigen stimulation. The sequence was collected from a human donor in good health (CMV status not recorded). Some clones in this sample may be carry-over from other donors' samples. V gene TRBV29-1 combines with J gene TRBJ1-5; TRBD1 might be the D (5 bases). The CDR3 DNA reads as TGCAGCGTTGAAGAGGGGGGGGGTCAGCCCCAGCATTTT. Its translation: CSVEEGGGQPQHF.